What follows is one T cell receptor beta chain and its context. The antigen remains unidentified. This sample is drawn from a study of T-cell memory formation after mild COVID-19. Across the whole study: Largely donor-specific TCR clusters were found.

Study outcomes and limitations: Clonal second-wave expansions that peaked on day 37 had unconfirmed SARS-CoV-2 specificity.

J gave up 8 bases and V 4 bases, and 20 bases lay outside the gene matches. This CDR3 contains 17 residues. Germline assignment: CDR1 SGHRS and CDR2 YFSETQ. Each CDR3 protein is one row after TCRdb ran MiXCR on the 5' RACE reads. Among 400,000 to 500,000 distinct CDR3 sequences listed, around 20% were seen once. The chain uses TRBV5-1 and TRBJ1-2, with TRBD1 matching over 7 bases. The TCR was taken from an adult woman who had mild COVID-19 (a few samples of this study predate the infection). Cell type and time point are not known. The specimen was PBMCs or a T cell subset sorted from them (not recorded which). The CDR3, as DNA: TGCGCCAGCAGCCAGATCAGGGACAGAAGTAAATCGCGGGGCTACACCTTC. Amino acid sequence: CASSQIRDRSKSRGYTF.